This record looks at one T cell receptor beta chain sequence and its context. Antigen: not known. Template-switch reactions added UMIs with a 6-nucleotide sample barcode. TCRdb processed the 5' RACE reads again and assigns one entry to each CDR3 protein, with no DNA. The sample's table shows roughly 200,000 distinct CDR3 sequences. The data stem from a study of monozygotic twins with inflammatory bowel disease. Study results and limitations: Differing T cell subtypes remained indistinguishable. Diversity of TCRbeta measured by inverse Simpson was lower in IBD patients than in healthy co-twins.

Germline V gene lookup returns CDR1 LNHNV and CDR2 YYDKDF (reference sequence). The CDR3 contains 14 residues. Sequencing used blood. This clonotype was sampled from a human donor with ulcerative colitis or Crohn's disease, or a healthy co-twin of an affected twin (not recorded which). The chain joins TRBV15 to TRBJ2-3; TCRdb selects TRBD2, and the lack of DNA leaves this call unchecked. CDR3 amino acids: CATSRAGAPDTQYF.